This TCR beta chain was profiled in a study of blood T cell repertoires in COVID-19. Study context: Italy, Spain and the United States were the sources of the convalescent and acute COVID-19 samples.

This CDR3 region has 15 residues. Germline CDR1 is ENHRY and CDR2 is SYGVKD. The J segment lost 9 bases and the V segment lost 9 bases, leaving 14 bases of the junction unmatched. Assay: immunoSEQ multiplex PCR; the TCRdb copy retains only in-frame clones and omits some. The table lists about 70,000 clones, under 90% of them singletons. V usage is TRBV10-3 and J usage is TRBJ2-3; 11 nucleotides line up with TRBD2. Sequencing was done on a sample of peripheral blood. This TCR was recovered from a man in his 70s who had recovered from COVID-19. This CDR3 is CAISRLAGGGRTQYF. The DNA of the CDR3 is TGTGCCATTTCGAGGCTAGCGGGAGGAGGAAGGACGCAGTATTTT.